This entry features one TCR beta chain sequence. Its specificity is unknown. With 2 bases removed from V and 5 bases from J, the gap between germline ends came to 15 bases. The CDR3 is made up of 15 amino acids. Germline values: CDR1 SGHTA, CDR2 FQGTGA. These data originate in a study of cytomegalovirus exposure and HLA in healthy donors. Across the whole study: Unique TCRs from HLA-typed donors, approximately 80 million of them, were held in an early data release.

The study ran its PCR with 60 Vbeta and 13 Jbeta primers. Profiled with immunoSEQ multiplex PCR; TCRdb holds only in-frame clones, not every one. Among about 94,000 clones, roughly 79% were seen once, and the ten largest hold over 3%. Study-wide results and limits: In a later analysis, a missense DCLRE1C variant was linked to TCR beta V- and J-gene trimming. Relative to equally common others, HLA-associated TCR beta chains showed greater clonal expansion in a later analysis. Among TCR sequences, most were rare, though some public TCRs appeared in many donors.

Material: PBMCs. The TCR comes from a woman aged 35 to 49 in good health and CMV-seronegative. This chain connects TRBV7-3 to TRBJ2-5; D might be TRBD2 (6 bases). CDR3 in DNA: TGTGCCAGCAGCTTATCGCGCGGGGCGGGGGAGACCCAGTACTTC. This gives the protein CASSLSRGAGETQYF.